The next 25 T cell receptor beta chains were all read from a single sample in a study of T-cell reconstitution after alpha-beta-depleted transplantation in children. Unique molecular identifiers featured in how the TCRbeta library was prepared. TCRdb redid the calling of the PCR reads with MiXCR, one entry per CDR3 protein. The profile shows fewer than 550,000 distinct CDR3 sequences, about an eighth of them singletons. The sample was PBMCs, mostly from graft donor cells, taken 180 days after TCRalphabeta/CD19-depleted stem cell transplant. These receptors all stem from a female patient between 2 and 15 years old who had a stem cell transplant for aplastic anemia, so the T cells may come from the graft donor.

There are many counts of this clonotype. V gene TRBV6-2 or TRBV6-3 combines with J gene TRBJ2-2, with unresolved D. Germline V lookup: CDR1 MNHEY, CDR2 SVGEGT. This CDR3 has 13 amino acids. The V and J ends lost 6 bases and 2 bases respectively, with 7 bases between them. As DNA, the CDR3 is TGTGCCAGCAGGCCCCTTAACACCGGGGAGCTGTTTTTT. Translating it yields CASRPLNTGELFF.

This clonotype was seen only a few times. The CDR3 DNA follows: TGCGCCAGCAGCCTGGGACAAGCTGGGAAGTTCTTC. Its translation is CASSLGQAGKFF. The chain joins TRBV5-1 to TRBJ2-1; D possibly corresponds to TRBD1 (6 bases). The V gene's germline CDR1 is SGHRS and CDR2 YFSETQ. CDR3 size: 12 residues. V lost 4 bases, J lost 14 bases, and 16 bases lay in between.

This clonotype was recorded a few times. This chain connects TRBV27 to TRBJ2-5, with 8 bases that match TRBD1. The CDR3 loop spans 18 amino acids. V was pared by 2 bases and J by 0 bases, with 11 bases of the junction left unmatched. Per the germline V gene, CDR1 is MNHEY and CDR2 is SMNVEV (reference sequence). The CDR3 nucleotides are TGTGCCAGCAGTTTAACGGGGTGGACAGGGAAGTACCAAGAGACCCAGTACTTC. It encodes CASSLTGWTGKYQETQYF.

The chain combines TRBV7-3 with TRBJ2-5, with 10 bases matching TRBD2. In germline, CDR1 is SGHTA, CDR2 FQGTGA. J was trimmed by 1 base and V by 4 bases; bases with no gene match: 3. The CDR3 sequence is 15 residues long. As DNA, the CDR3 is TGTGCCAGCAGCTCCAAGCGGGAGGGCCAAGAGACCCAGTACTTC. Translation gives CASSSKREGQETQYF.

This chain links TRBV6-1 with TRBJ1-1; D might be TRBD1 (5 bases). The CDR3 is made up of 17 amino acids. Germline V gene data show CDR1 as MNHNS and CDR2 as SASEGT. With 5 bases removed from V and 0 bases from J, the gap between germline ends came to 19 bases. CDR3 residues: CASSPSGQGPMNTEAFF. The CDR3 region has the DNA TGTGCCAGCAGTCCCTCCGGGCAGGGCCCCATGAACACTGAAGCTTTCTTT.

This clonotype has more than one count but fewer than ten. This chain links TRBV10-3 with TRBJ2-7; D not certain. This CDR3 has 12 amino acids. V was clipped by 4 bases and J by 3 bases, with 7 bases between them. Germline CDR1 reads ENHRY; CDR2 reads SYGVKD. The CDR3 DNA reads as TGTGCCATCAGTGTTTACAGCTACGAGCAGTACTTC. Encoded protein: CAISVYSYEQYF.

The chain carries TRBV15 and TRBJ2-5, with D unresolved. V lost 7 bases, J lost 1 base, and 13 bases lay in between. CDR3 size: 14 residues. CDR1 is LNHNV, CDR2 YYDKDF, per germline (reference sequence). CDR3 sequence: CATTAPHFQETQYF. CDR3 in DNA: TGTGCCACCACAGCTCCACATTTCCAAGAGACCCAGTACTTC.

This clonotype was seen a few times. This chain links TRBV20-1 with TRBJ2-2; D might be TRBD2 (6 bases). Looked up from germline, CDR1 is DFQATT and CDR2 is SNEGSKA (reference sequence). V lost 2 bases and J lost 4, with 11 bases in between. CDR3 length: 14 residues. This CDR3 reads CSARQTAGTGELFF. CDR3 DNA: TGCAGTGCTAGACAGACAGCGGGCACCGGGGAGCTGTTTTTT.

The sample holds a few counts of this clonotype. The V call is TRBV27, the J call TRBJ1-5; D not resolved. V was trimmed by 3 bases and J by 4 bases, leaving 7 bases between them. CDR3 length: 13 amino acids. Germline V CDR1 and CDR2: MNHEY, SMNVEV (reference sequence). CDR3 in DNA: TGTGCCAGCAGTTTGGCGACTAATCAGCCCCAGCATTTT. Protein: CASSLATNQPQHF.

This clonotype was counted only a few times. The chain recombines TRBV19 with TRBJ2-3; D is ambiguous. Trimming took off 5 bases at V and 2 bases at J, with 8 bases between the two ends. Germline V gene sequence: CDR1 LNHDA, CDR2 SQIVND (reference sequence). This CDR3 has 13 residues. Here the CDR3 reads CASSPRPTDTQYF. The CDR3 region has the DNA TGTGCCAGTAGTCCTCGCCCCACAGATACGCAGTATTTT.

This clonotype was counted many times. The CDR3 loop reads CASGFSSGSSQETQYF. CDR3 sequence (DNA): TGTGCTAGTGGTTTTTCTAGCGGGAGTTCTCAAGAGACCCAGTACTTC. The V call is TRBV12-5, the J call TRBJ2-5; 10 bases fit TRBD2. The CDR3 contains 16 residues. V lost 3 bases, J lost 2 bases, and 6 bases stayed unmatched. Germline V lookup: CDR1 LGHNT, CDR2 FRNRAP.

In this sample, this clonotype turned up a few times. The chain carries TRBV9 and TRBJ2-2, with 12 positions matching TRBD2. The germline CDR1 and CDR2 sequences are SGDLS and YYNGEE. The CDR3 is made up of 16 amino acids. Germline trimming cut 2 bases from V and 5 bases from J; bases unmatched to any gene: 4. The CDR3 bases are TGTGCCAGCAGCGTGACTAGCGGGAGTTTAACCGGGGAGCTGTTTTTT. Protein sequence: CASSVTSGSLTGELFF.

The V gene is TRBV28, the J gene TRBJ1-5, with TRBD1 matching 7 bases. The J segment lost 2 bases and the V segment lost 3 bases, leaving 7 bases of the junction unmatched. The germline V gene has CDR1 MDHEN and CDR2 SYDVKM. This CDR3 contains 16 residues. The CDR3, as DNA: TGTGCCAGCAGTTTCGAAGGGGGCGACGGCAATCAGCCCCAGCATTTT. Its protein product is CASSFEGGDGNQPQHF.

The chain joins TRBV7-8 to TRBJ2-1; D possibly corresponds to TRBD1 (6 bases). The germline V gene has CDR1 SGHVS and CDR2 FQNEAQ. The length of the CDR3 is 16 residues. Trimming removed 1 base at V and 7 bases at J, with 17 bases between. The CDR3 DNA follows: TGTGCCAGCAGCTTAGTTCGGCTCAGGGGTAGGAATGAGCAGTTCTTC. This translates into CASSLVRLRGRNEQFF. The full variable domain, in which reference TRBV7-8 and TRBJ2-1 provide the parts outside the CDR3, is GAGVSQSPRYKVAKRGQDVALRCDPISGHVSLFWYQQALGQGPEFLTYFQNEAQLDKSGLPSDRFFAERPEGSVSTLKIQRTQQEDSAVYLCASSLVRLRGRNEQFFGPGTRLTVL.

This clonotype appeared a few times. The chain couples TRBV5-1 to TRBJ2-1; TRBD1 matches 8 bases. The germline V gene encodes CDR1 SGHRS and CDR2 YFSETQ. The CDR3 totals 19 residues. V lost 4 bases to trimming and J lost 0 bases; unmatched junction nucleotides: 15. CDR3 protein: CASSPRPDRGGSSYNEQFF. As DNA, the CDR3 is TGCGCCAGCAGCCCACGACCAGACAGGGGTGGGAGCTCCTACAATGAGCAGTTCTTC.

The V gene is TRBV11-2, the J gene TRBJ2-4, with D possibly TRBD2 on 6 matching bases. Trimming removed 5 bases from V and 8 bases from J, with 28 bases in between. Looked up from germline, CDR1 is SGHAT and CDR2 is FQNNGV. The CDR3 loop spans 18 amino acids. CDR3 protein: CASSPKARGTPHGDIQYF. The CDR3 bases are TGTGCCAGCAGCCCCAAGGCCCGGGGGACTCCCCATGGGGACATTCAGTACTTC.

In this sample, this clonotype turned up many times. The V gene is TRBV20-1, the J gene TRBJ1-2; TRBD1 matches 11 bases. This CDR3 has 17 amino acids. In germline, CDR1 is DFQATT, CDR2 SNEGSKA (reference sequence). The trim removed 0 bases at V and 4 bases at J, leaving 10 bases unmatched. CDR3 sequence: CSARDMDRGHRIYGYTF. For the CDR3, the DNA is TGCAGTGCTAGAGATATGGACAGGGGGCATAGGATCTATGGCTACACCTTC.

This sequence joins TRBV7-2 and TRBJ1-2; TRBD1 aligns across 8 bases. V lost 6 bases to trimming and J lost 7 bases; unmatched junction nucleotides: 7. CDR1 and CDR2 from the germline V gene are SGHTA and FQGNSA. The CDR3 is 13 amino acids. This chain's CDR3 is CASRLTGVLGYTF. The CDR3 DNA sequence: TGTGCCAGCAGGCTGACAGGGGTCCTTGGCTACACCTTC.

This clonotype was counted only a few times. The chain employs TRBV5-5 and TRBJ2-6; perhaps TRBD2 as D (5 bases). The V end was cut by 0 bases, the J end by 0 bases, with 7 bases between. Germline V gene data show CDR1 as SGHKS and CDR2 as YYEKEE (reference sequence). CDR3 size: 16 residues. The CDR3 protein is CASSLVGSSGANVLTF. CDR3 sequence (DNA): TGTGCCAGCAGCTTGGTGGGGAGCTCTGGGGCCAACGTCCTGACTTTC. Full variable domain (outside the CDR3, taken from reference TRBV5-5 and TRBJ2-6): DAGVTQSPTHLIKTRGQQVTLRCSPISGHKSVSWYQQVLGQGPQFIFQYYEKEERGRGNFPDRFSARQFPNYSSELNVNALLLGDSALYLCASSLVGSSGANVLTFGAGSRLTVL.

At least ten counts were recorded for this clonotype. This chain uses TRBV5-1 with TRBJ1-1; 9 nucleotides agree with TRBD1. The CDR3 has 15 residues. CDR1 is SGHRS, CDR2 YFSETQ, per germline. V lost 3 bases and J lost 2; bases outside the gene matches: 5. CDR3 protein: CASSWGTGPNTEAFF. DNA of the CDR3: TGCGCCAGCAGCTGGGGGACAGGGCCCAACACTGAAGCTTTCTTT.

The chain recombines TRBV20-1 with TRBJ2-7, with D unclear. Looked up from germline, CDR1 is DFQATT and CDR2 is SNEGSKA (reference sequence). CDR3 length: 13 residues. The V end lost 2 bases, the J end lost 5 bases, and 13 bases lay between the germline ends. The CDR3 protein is CSARPRTPHEQYF. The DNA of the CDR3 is TGCAGTGCTAGACCTCGGACCCCCCACGAGCAGTACTTC.

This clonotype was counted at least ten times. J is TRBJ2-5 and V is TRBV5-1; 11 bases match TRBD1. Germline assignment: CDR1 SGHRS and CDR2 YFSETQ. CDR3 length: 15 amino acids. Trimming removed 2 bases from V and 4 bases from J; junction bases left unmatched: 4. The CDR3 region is CASSFGTGGRETQYF. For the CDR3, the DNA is TGCGCCAGCAGCTTCGGGACAGGGGGGCGAGAGACCCAGTACTTC.

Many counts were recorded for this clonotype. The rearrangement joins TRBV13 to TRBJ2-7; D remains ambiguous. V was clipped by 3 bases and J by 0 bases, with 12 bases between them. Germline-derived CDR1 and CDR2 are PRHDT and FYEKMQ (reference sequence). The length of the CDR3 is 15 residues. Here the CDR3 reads CASSFGPPSSYEQYF. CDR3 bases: TGTGCCAGCAGCTTTGGACCTCCTTCCTCCTACGAGCAGTACTTC.

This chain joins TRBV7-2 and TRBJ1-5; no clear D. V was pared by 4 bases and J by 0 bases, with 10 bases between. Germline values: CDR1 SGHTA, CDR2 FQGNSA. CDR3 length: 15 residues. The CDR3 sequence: CASSYSVGSNQPQHF. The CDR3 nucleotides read TGTGCCAGCAGCTATTCGGTCGGTAGCAATCAGCCCCAGCATTTT.

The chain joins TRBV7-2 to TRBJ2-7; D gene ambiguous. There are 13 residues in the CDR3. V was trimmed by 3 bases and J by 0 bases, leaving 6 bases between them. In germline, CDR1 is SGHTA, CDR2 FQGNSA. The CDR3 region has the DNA TGTGCCAGCAGCTTTAGTAGCTCCTACGAGCAGTACGTC. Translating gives CASSFSSSYEQYV.